The clone carrying this T cell receptor beta chain was observed a handful of times. The antigen is not known. The source of the sample is a study of T-cell reconstitution after alpha-beta-depleted transplantation in children. General study results and limits: When one year had passed after transplant, most T-cell counts and diversity came from newly produced T cells. Surviving recipient T cells and thymic progenitors accounted for the high day-60 TCRbeta diversity observed in some patients. Reportedly, roughly two months post-transplant, alpha-beta T cells arose from several hundred expanded graft clones.

CDR3 size: 16 residues. V was pared by 3 bases and J by 5 bases, with 11 bases of the junction left unmatched. Using unique molecular identifiers, the investigators prepared the TCRbeta library. TCRdb independently ran MiXCR on the PCR reads; one entry per CDR3 protein. The sample consists of 90,000 to 100,000 distinct CDR3 sequences, 20% to 30% of them appearing once. The source is a boy younger than 10 with acute lymphoblastic leukemia, due to receive a stem cell transplant. The chain links TRBV12-3 or TRBV12-4 to TRBJ2-3, with 7 bases that match TRBD2. Material: PBMCs, obtained before TCRalphabeta/CD19-depleted stem cell transplant. DNA for the CDR3: TGTGCCAGCAGTTTCTTCTGGGGAGGGGCGGTAGATACGCAGTATTTT. This encodes CASSFFWGGAVDTQYF.